The rows below give T cell receptor beta chains drawn from one sample of a study of T cells in Graves' hyperthyroidism and ophthalmopathy. MiXCR was run by TCRdb on the multiplex PCR reads, yielding one entry per CDR3 protein. Counted here are roughly 500,000 distinct CDR3 sequences, about 20% occurring once; the ten biggest clones make up around 47%. The sample taken for sequencing was blood. The receptors here all came from a woman aged 70-85 years with Graves' ophthalmopathy. Both conserved end residues are part of each CDR3. A D gene is named only where the DNA matches it firmly. Clone sizes are given selectively: once, few, many, or a class where the clone is expanded.

d_call	v_call	clone_size	j_call	cdr3_nt	cdr3_aa
TRBD1	TRBV4-1	few	TRBJ1-2	TGCGCCAGCAGCCAAGGGTCCGCAGGGGGCGCGGGCTACACCTTC	CASSQGSAGGAGYTF
TRBD1	TRBV6-2/TRBV6-3	.	TRBJ1-5	TGTGCCAGCAGTTACTGGAGGACAGGGGAATTGATTCAGCCCCAGCATTTT	CASSYWRTGELIQPQHF
TRBD2	TRBV6-1	.	TRBJ2-3	TGTGCCAGCAGGAAGGGTCTAGCGGGAGGGCCTGGTAGCACAGATACGCAGTATTTT	CASRKGLAGGPGSTDTQYF
.	TRBV5-1	many	TRBJ1-1	TGCGCCAGCAGCCTTGGACCGGAGAACACTGAAGCTTTCTTT	CASSLGPENTEAFF
.	TRBV18	few	TRBJ1-1	TGTGCCAGCTCACCCCCCGGGGGGGCTTCCGCTTTTGAAGCTTTCTTT	CASSPPGGASAFEAFF
TRBD1	TRBV3-1	.	TRBJ2-3	TGTGCCAGCAGCTTCTTTATCACAGGGGAACACAGACCAGATACGCAGTATTTT	CASSFFITGEHRPDTQYF
.	TRBV28	.	TRBJ2-5	TGTGCCAGCCAAATAGGGGGTCAAGAGACCCAGTACTTC	CASQIGGQETQYF
.	TRBV10-3	.	TRBJ1-2	TGTGCCATCAGTGACGGACAAGCCTATGGCTACACCTTC	CAISDGQAYGYTF
.	TRBV9	.	TRBJ1-6	TGTGCCAGCAGCGCGACACTGGATTATAATTCACCCCTCCACTTT	CASSATLDYNSPLHF
TRBD2	TRBV14	few	TRBJ2-5	TGTGCCAGCAGCCAAGTCGGAACAGCTAGCGGCCGCCAGACCCAGTACTTC	CASSQVGTASGRQTQYF
.	TRBV5-4	few	TRBJ1-6	TGTGCCAGCAGCTTGGCCTGGGGGAATTCACCCCTCCACTTT	CASSLAWGNSPLHF
.	TRBV19	.	TRBJ2-5	TGTGCCAGTAGTATCAGGAGGGGGAACCAAGAGACCCAGTACTTC	CASSIRRGNQETQYF
.	TRBV6-1	.	TRBJ2-3	TGTGCCAGCAGCCCCCTGGGCGGGGGCACAGATACGCAGTATTTT	CASSPLGGGTDTQYF
TRBD2	TRBV20-1	few	TRBJ2-5	TGCAGTGCTAGTCATTCTAGCGGGGCTCAAGAGACCCAGTACTTC	CSASHSSGAQETQYF
.	TRBV7-3	few	TRBJ2-1	TGTGCCAGCAGCTTAACTGGCGGAGGCTACAATGAGCAGTTCTTC	CASSLTGGGYNEQFF
.	TRBV5-1	few	TRBJ1-1	TGTGCCAGCAGCTTAGGGTCAGGGACTGAAGCTTTCTTT	CASSLGSGTEAFF
TRBD2	TRBV20-1	few	TRBJ2-7	TGCAGTGCTAGGATGGCGGGAGTCGGCGAGCAGTACTTC	CSARMAGVGEQYF
.	TRBV12-3/TRBV12-4	.	TRBJ1-2	TGTGCCAGCAGTTTACACATATCCTATGGCTACACCTTC	CASSLHISYGYTF
TRBD1	TRBV7-6	few	TRBJ2-5	TGTGCCAGCAGCCCCCGGACAGGGGGCGCGAAGACCCAGTACTTC	CASSPRTGGAKTQYF
.	TRBV20-1	few	TRBJ1-1	TGCAGTGCTAGACGGGGCTGGGTGAACACTGAAGCTTTCTTT	CSARRGWVNTEAFF
.	TRBV20-1	many	TRBJ1-1	TGCAGTGCGGAACATATGAACACTGAAGCTTTCTTT	CSAEHMNTEAFF
.	TRBV11-2	many	TRBJ2-1	TGTGCCAGCAGCTCCATACAGGGAACGGCTGAGCAGTTCTTC	CASSSIQGTAEQFF
TRBD2	TRBV10-3	many	TRBJ2-7	TGTGCCATCAGTGAGTCGTCGCAAGCGGGAGTCCCATTCTCCTACGAGCAGTACTTC	CAISESSQAGVPFSYEQYF
TRBD2	TRBV5-5	.	TRBJ2-1	TGTGCCAGCAGCCGCCTTGTTACTAGCGGGATCTACAATGAGCAGTTCTTC	CASSRLVTSGIYNEQFF
.	TRBV20-1	few	TRBJ2-3	TGCAGTGCTAGAGATGACAAGCGGCCTACGTCAGATACGCAGTATTTT	CSARDDKRPTSDTQYF
.	TRBV4-1	few	TRBJ2-5	TGCGCCAGCAGCCAATCGGGTCATCAGATTGAGACCCAGTACTTC	CASSQSGHQIETQYF
.	TRBV20-1	many	TRBJ2-3	TGCAGTGCTTCGGACTTGTACACAGATACGCAGTATTTT	CSASDLYTDTQYF
TRBD1	TRBV19	few	TRBJ2-1	TGTGCCAGTAGGGCGGGACAGGGAAGAGAAGAGCAGTTCTTC	CASRAGQGREEQFF
TRBD2	TRBV3-1	many	TRBJ2-1	TGTGCCAGCAGCCGACCGGGACTAGCCTACAATGAGCAGTTCTTC	CASSRPGLAYNEQFF
TRBD2	TRBV7-2	many	TRBJ2-3	TGTGCCAGCAGCACGACTAGCGGGAGCACAGATACGCAGTATTTT	CASSTTSGSTDTQYF
.	TRBV7-9	.	TRBJ1-2	TGTGCCAGCAGCCCGCGGGAGAGATCAGGCTACACCTTC	CASSPRERSGYTF
.	TRBV28	.	TRBJ2-3	TGTGCCAGCAGTTTGGGTTATAATACGCAGTATTTT	CASSLGYNTQYF
TRBD2	TRBV11-2	many	TRBJ2-1	TGTGCCAGCAGCTCGACTAGCGGCCCCTACAATGAGCAGTTCTTC	CASSSTSGPYNEQFF
TRBD2	TRBV5-1	few	TRBJ2-1	TGCGCCAGCAGCCTATCTAGCGGGAAGAACCCGAGGGAGTTCTTC	CASSLSSGKNPREFF
.	TRBV19	.	TRBJ1-1	TGTGCCAGTAGTACGTCAACTCGAGATCCGAAAGCTTTCTTT	CASSTSTRDPKAFF
TRBD1	TRBV27	.	TRBJ2-3	TGTGCCAGCAGTTTATTAGGACAGGGGGGCGCAGATACGCAGTATTTT	CASSLLGQGGADTQYF
.	TRBV6-1	few	TRBJ1-2	TGTGCCAGCAGTCGGGACACCGCCCGATGGGACTATGGCTACACCTTC	CASSRDTARWDYGYTF
.	TRBV12-3/TRBV12-4	few	TRBJ2-7	TGTGCCAGCAGTTTACACGGGGCTGCTTACGAGCAGTACTTC	CASSLHGAAYEQYF
TRBD1	TRBV19	.	TRBJ1-2	TGTGCCAGTACCCAGGGGGCAGTTAACTATGGCTACACCTTC	CASTQGAVNYGYTF
.	TRBV20-1	.	TRBJ2-3	TGCAGTGTCAAACACCCCCTAGGCACAGATACGCAGTATTTT	CSVKHPLGTDTQYF
.	TRBV11-1	many	TRBJ2-1	TGTGCCAGCAGCTTATACTACAATGAGCAGTTCTTC	CASSLYYNEQFF
.	TRBV7-8	once	TRBJ1-3	TGTGCCAGCAGCTTAGGGAGCATTCAATTTGGGGGAAACACCATATATTTT	CASSLGSIQFGGNTIYF
.	TRBV19	.	TRBJ1-1	TGTGCCAGTAGTATAACCTCGACAGGACGTAGGTCTGAAGCTTTCTTT	CASSITSTGRRSEAFF
TRBD1	TRBV6-1	few	TRBJ2-7	TGTGCCAGCAGTTCTCTTGGGGGACAGGGGCCCTACGAGCAGTACTTC	CASSSLGGQGPYEQYF
.	TRBV4-3	.	TRBJ2-7	TGCGCCAGCAGCCAAGCCCAGGGCCTAGCCTACGAGCAGTACTTC	CASSQAQGLAYEQYF
.	TRBV5-6	.	TRBJ2-7	TGTGCCAGCAGCCTATGGCTTTTGGAGGAGCAGTACTTC	CASSLWLLEEQYF
.	TRBV10-3	.	TRBJ1-1	TGTGCCATCACCGACAGATTTGAAGCTTTCTTT	CAITDRFEAFF
.	TRBV28	many	TRBJ2-1	TGTGCCAGCAGCCCCGTGAGGGACAATGAGCAGTTCTTC	CASSPVRDNEQFF
TRBD1	TRBV28	many	TRBJ1-1	TGTGCCAGCATCAAGGGGGCAGTGAACACTGAAGCTTTCTTT	CASIKGAVNTEAFF
.	TRBV10-3	.	TRBJ2-2	TGTGCCACCCGTAACGGAGCGAACACCGGGGAGCTGTTTTTT	CATRNGANTGELFF
.	TRBV12-3/TRBV12-4	many	TRBJ2-4	TGTGCCAGCAGTTCGGGGTACGCGGGAGCCAAAAACATTCAGTACTTC	CASSSGYAGAKNIQYF
.	TRBV6-1	.	TRBJ2-7	TGTGCCAGTTTCGCGCCGGGACTGGGTCCCTACGAGCAGTACTTC	CASFAPGLGPYEQYF
TRBD1	TRBV7-2	many	TRBJ2-1	TGTGCCAGCAGCTTAGCCAAGACAGGGGCCTACAATGAGCAGTTCTTC	CASSLAKTGAYNEQFF
.	TRBV11-2	.	TRBJ2-3	TGTGCCAGCTTGGACCGGGACGGATTCACAGATACGCAGTATTTT	CASLDRDGFTDTQYF
TRBD1	TRBV18	many	TRBJ1-1	TGCGCCAGCAGCCCACGACAGGGTGGCAACACTGAAGCTTTCTTT	CASSPRQGGNTEAFF
.	TRBV14	few	TRBJ2-1	TGTGCCAGCGGGAGGTACAATGAGCAGTTCTTC	CASGRYNEQFF
.	TRBV20-1	.	TRBJ2-3	TGCAGTGCTGGGTTAGGGGGGTCAGATACGCAGTATTTT	CSAGLGGSDTQYF
TRBD1	TRBV9	few	TRBJ1-2	TGTGCCAGCAGACAGGGGGGTACCTATGGCTACACCTTC	CASRQGGTYGYTF